Sequencing of this T cell receptor beta chain was carried out in a study of T cells in Graves' hyperthyroidism and ophthalmopathy. CDR3 length: 16 residues. The V gene's germline CDR1 is MGHRA and CDR2 YSYEKL. A patient was excluded if there was uncontrolled infection, other autoimmune disease, pregnancy or lactation. A remark on this clonotype: The antigen remains unidentified. One junction end does not reproduce the germline sequence, and a read error may be involved.

Findings and caveats of the study: The model made its ophthalmopathy prediction, and onset followed a median around 6.5 months later.

Amplified regions were TCR beta CDR3 sequences from RNA transcripts. First-round RT-PCR of the TCR CDR3 relied on the HTBI primer set. TCRdb reprocessed the multiplex PCR reads with MiXCR, giving one entry per CDR3 protein. Of under 450,000 distinct CDR3 sequences listed, 15% to 19% were seen once; the top ten hold 7.7%. The sequence was obtained from a woman younger than 30 with Graves' hyperthyroidism. The rearrangement joins TRBV4-1 to TRBJ2-1; 10 bases line up with TRBD1. Sequencing was done on a sample of blood. The CDR3 is CASSQGFGTGENELFF. The CDR3 DNA reads as TGCGCCAGCAGCCAAGGATTCGGGACAGGGGAAAATGAGCTGTTCTTC.